These 3 T cell receptor beta chains were sequenced from one sample in a study of blood T cell repertoires in COVID-19. Clones were sequenced by immunoSEQ multiplex PCR, and TCRdb holds only the in-frame ones, with some missing. The data show about 190,000 clones, roughly nine tenths seen once. The sequenced sample was peripheral blood. These receptors came from a young man with acute or convalescent COVID-19.

The chain has TRBV19 and TRBJ1-5, with 7 bases matching TRBD1. The CDR3 has 17 residues. Germline assignment: CDR1 LNHDA and CDR2 SQIVND (reference sequence). J lost 5 bases, V lost 6 bases, and 16 bases had no gene match. The CDR3 DNA sequence: TGTGCCAGTAGGGAGACAGGGCCTACAATTCTAGATCAGCCCCAGCATTTT. Its protein product is CASRETGPTILDQPQHF.

The chain has TRBV18 and TRBJ2-3; D not resolved. The V gene's germline CDR1 is KGHSH and CDR2 LQKENI. The ends were cut back, 3 bases at V and 6 bases at J, with 10 bases in the middle. The CDR3 sequence is 13 residues long. CDR3 region: CASSPGTVDTQYF. In DNA, the CDR3 is TGTGCCAGCTCACCGGGCACGGTGGATACGCAGTATTTT.

This chain joins TRBV9 and TRBJ2-2, with D tentatively TRBD1 (5 bases). The germline V gene encodes CDR1 SGDLS and CDR2 YYNGEE. The CDR3 spans 15 residues. V dropped 4 bases and J dropped 1 base, with 11 bases sitting between them. CDR3 sequence (DNA): TGTGCCAGCAGCTCGATTGGACAGAACACCGGGGAGCTGTTTTTT. It is translated as CASSSIGQNTGELFF.